These T cell receptor beta chains were read from a single sample in a study of CD8 T cells in ankylosing spondylitis. TCRdb itself ran the 5' RACE reads through MiXCR, one entry per CDR3 protein. The data hold 450,000 to 550,000 distinct CDR3 sequences, with about 5% observed a single time. Input material: blood, either unsorted or a sorted T cell fraction (not recorded which). The receptors shown here come from a male donor with ankylosing spondylitis. Each CDR3 is given with its conserved first and last residue. D genes are given only for firm matches. Only some rows state a clone size, as once, few, many or a class for expanded clones.

d_call: TRBD2
clone_size: many
j_call: TRBJ2-2
v_call: TRBV7-2
cdr3_aa: CASSVAGLAGTPDTGELFF
cdr3_nt: TGTGCCAGCAGCGTAGCGGGACTAGCGGGAACCCCCGACACCGGGGAGCTGTTTTTT

d_call: .
clone_size: .
j_call: TRBJ2-5
v_call: TRBV18
cdr3_aa: CASQLPGVQYQETQYF
cdr3_nt: TGTGCCAGCCAGTTACCAGGGGTACAGTACCAAGAGACCCAGTACTTC

d_call: .
clone_size: many
j_call: TRBJ1-1
v_call: TRBV3-1
cdr3_aa: CASSYRRGYTEAFF
cdr3_nt: TGTGCCAGCAGCTACCGAAGGGGGTACACTGAAGCTTTCTTT

d_call: TRBD2
clone_size: .
j_call: TRBJ2-4
v_call: TRBV5-1
cdr3_aa: CASSPPSGGAGDIQYF
cdr3_nt: TGCGCCAGCAGTCCCCCTAGCGGGGGGGCCGGGGACATTCAGTACTTC

d_call: TRBD2
clone_size: many
j_call: TRBJ2-3
v_call: TRBV7-9
cdr3_aa: CASSPSGGLTDTQYF
cdr3_nt: TGTGCCAGCAGCCCTAGCGGGGGCCTCACAGATACGCAGTATTTT

d_call: .
clone_size: many
j_call: TRBJ1-2
v_call: TRBV20-1
cdr3_aa: CSARPAGTVYGYTF
cdr3_nt: TGCAGTGCTAGACCCGCTGGGACTGTATATGGCTACACCTTC

d_call: TRBD1
clone_size: many
j_call: TRBJ2-2
v_call: TRBV6-1
cdr3_aa: CASRQGANTGELFF
cdr3_nt: TGTGCCAGCAGACAGGGGGCGAACACCGGGGAGCTGTTTTTT

d_call: .
clone_size: many
j_call: TRBJ2-3
v_call: TRBV4-1
cdr3_aa: CASSQVGSTDTQYF
cdr3_nt: TGCGCCAGCAGCCAAGTAGGAAGCACAGATACGCAGTATTTT

d_call: .
clone_size: many
j_call: TRBJ2-5
v_call: TRBV6-6
cdr3_aa: CASSGTSETQYF
cdr3_nt: TGTGCCAGCAGCGGGACATCAGAGACCCAGTACTTC

d_call: .
clone_size: few
j_call: TRBJ2-7
v_call: TRBV10-3
cdr3_aa: CAISESGSYEQYF
cdr3_nt: TGTGCCATCAGTGAGTCGGGTTCCTACGAGCAGTACTTC

d_call: .
clone_size: many
j_call: TRBJ2-7
v_call: TRBV12-3/TRBV12-4
cdr3_aa: CASRQRGSEQYF
cdr3_nt: TGTGCCAGCAGACAGAGAGGTTCCGAGCAGTACTTC

d_call: .
clone_size: many
j_call: TRBJ2-2
v_call: TRBV28
cdr3_aa: CASSFLTGELFF
cdr3_nt: TGTGCCAGCAGTTTTCTTACCGGGGAGCTGTTTTTT

d_call: TRBD2
clone_size: few
j_call: TRBJ2-5
v_call: TRBV29-1
cdr3_aa: CSVGASGYQETQYF
cdr3_nt: TGCAGCGTTGGGGCTAGCGGATACCAAGAGACCCAGTACTTC

d_call: .
clone_size: many
j_call: TRBJ2-3
v_call: TRBV27
cdr3_aa: CASSLGVSPQYF
cdr3_nt: TGTGCCAGCAGTTTAGGGGTCAGTCCGCAGTATTTT

d_call: .
clone_size: many
j_call: TRBJ1-2
v_call: TRBV5-1
cdr3_aa: CASTRGRQDYTF
cdr3_nt: TGCGCCAGCACGCGCGGGCGGCAGGACTACACCTTC

d_call: TRBD2
clone_size: few
j_call: TRBJ2-7
v_call: TRBV11-1
cdr3_aa: CASSLEAGDYYEQYF
cdr3_nt: TGTGCCAGCAGCTTAGAAGCGGGAGACTACTACGAGCAGTACTTC

d_call: .
clone_size: many
j_call: TRBJ2-7
v_call: TRBV5-6
cdr3_aa: CASSREMGYYEQYF
cdr3_nt: TGTGCCAGCAGCCGCGAGATGGGATACTACGAGCAGTACTTC

d_call: TRBD2
clone_size: few
j_call: TRBJ2-3
v_call: TRBV6-5
cdr3_aa: CASSSALAGGRDTQYF
cdr3_nt: TGTGCCAGCAGTTCCGCCTTAGCGGGGGGACGAGATACGCAGTATTTT

d_call: .
clone_size: many
j_call: TRBJ2-1
v_call: TRBV24-1
cdr3_aa: CATSDPHRGTHDNEQFF
cdr3_nt: TGTGCCACCAGTGACCCCCATCGCGGGACCCACGACAATGAGCAGTTCTTC

d_call: .
clone_size: many
j_call: TRBJ2-3
v_call: TRBV7-9
cdr3_aa: CASSPERPSPTQYF
cdr3_nt: TGTGCCAGCAGCCCAGAACGACCGTCTCCAACGCAGTATTTT

d_call: TRBD1
clone_size: many
j_call: TRBJ2-3
v_call: TRBV5-5
cdr3_aa: CASSPPDRGWGDTQYF
cdr3_nt: TGTGCCAGCAGCCCCCCGGACAGGGGATGGGGGGATACGCAGTATTTT

d_call: TRBD2
clone_size: many
j_call: TRBJ2-1
v_call: TRBV11-1
cdr3_aa: CASSFPDQSGRADNEQFF
cdr3_nt: TGTGCCAGCAGCTTCCCCGATCAGAGCGGGAGGGCCGACAATGAGCAGTTCTTC

d_call: TRBD2
clone_size: many
j_call: TRBJ2-1
v_call: TRBV7-2
cdr3_aa: CASSQLAGVANEQFF
cdr3_nt: TGTGCCAGCAGCCAGTTAGCGGGAGTGGCCAATGAGCAGTTCTTC

d_call: TRBD1
clone_size: many
j_call: TRBJ1-2
v_call: TRBV4-3
cdr3_aa: CASSQEGQNYGYTF
cdr3_nt: TGCGCCAGCAGCCAAGAGGGACAGAACTATGGCTACACCTTC

d_call: TRBD2
clone_size: many
j_call: TRBJ2-1
v_call: TRBV5-1
cdr3_aa: CASSLAGVGYNEQFF
cdr3_nt: TGCGCCAGCAGCTTAGCGGGAGTAGGCTACAATGAGCAGTTCTTC